This TCR beta chain originates from a study of molecular identifiers for immune sequencing clone quantification. Methods described previously, with TCR primers listed, were used for bulk TCR libraries. MiXCR, applied by TCRdb to the PCR reads, yields one record per CDR3 protein. The sample records some 320,000 distinct CDR3 sequences, under 25% being singletons. The CDR3 has 14 residues. The ends were cut back, 5 bases at V and 2 bases at J, with 11 bases in the middle. Germline lookup yields CDR1 SGHAT and CDR2 FQNNGV. The naive CD8 libraries originated from between roughly 18,000 and 1,000,000 sorted cells and drew on 10%, 30% or 50% RNA. A CD8+CD4-CCR7+CD45RA+ gate was used to sort naive CD8 T cells. This clonotype has just a few counts.

The specimen was naive CD8+ T cells from blood, with Jurkat cell RNA spiked in. The subset denotes: FACS-sorted CD8+CD4-CCR7+CD45RA+ naive T cells. This sequence originates from a human donor in good health. Some libraries in this study had Jurkat cell RNA spiked in. This chain links TRBV11-2 with TRBJ2-3; no reliable D call. CDR3 coding DNA: TGTGCCAGCAGCAAGGGCTGGAACACAGATACGCAGTATTTT. As protein: CASSKGWNTDTQYF.